What follows are 5 T cell receptor beta chains derived from one specimen sequenced in a study of regulatory T cells in long-lasting Graves disease. Time point specified: persistent/refractory GD, antithyroid drugs over 5 years with positive TRAb. The TCR library was prepared using RNA isolated from PBMCs. TCR beta libraries were built with iRepertoire HTBI primers and Arm-PCR of CDR3 regions. MiXCR, applied by TCRdb to the multiplex PCR reads, yields one record per CDR3 protein. In the table there are 400,000 or so distinct CDR3 sequences, 20% to 30% of which are singletons. Sequences were derived from peripheral blood mononuclear cells (PBMCs), sampled when the disease was refractory, from a patient treated with antithyroid drugs. The receptors derive from a female donor with Graves disease.

This chain connects TRBV27 to TRBJ1-5, with 9 bases matching TRBD1. The CDR3 extends over 18 amino acids. Per the germline V gene, CDR1 is MNHEY and CDR2 is SMNVEV (reference sequence). J was trimmed by 0 bases and V by 3 bases; bases with no gene match: 9. CDR3 DNA: TGTGCCAGCAGTTTGACGGGGACAGGGCACTTTAGCAATCAGCCCCAGCATTTT. Its protein is CASSLTGTGHFSNQPQHF.

The chain is built from TRBV19 and TRBJ1-5; D gene uncertain. This CDR3 has 14 amino acids. Trimming took 1 base from V and 10 from J, leaving 14 bases between them. Germline CDR1 is LNHDA and CDR2 is SQIVND (reference sequence). The CDR3, as DNA: TGTGCCAGTAGTATAGGTAACGGTGGTAGACCCCAGCATTTT. It codes for CASSIGNGGRPQHF.

This clonotype was picked up many times. The chain combines TRBV20-1 with TRBJ2-5; 10 bases agree with TRBD2. V lost 4 bases to trimming and J lost 2 bases; unmatched junction nucleotides: 7. The CDR3 has 15 residues. CDR1 DFQATT and CDR2 SNEGSKA come from the germline V gene (reference sequence). The CDR3 is CSATGLAAAQETQYF. The CDR3 DNA reads TGCAGTGCTACAGGACTAGCGGCGGCTCAAGAGACCCAGTACTTC.

The table lists this clonotype with a few counts. Sequence at one end of the junction differs from germline and may be a read error. The chain recombines TRBV2 with TRBJ1-5; D remains ambiguous. Germline V gene sequence: CDR1 SNHLY, CDR2 FYNNEI. This CDR3 contains 12 residues. CDR3 DNA sequence: TGTGCCAGCGGTGACGGGGTCAAGCCCCAGCATTTT. Residues: CASGDGVKPQHF.

This chain links TRBV12-5 with TRBJ2-7, with TRBD1 matching 11 bases. This CDR3 comprises 13 residues. The trim removed 8 bases at V and 6 bases at J, leaving 6 bases unmatched. Germline V gene data show CDR1 as LGHNT and CDR2 as FRNRAP. CDR3 nucleotide sequence: TGTGCTAGTTCCCCCGGGACAGGGGGCGAGCAGTACTTC. Amino acid sequence: CASSPGTGGEQYF.